This TCR beta chain emerged from a study of blood T cell repertoires in COVID-19. Study-level information: Sites across the United States, Italy and Spain contributed samples from acute and convalescent COVID-19. T cells, B-cell-depleted T cells, or PBMCs supplied cDNA or gDNA.

Germline V gene lookup returns CDR1 MNHEY and CDR2 SVGAGI. The CDR3 contains 13 residues. Unmatched junction bases numbered 4, after V lost 6 bases and J lost 4 bases. Authors' data handling: Estimates of nucleated cell counts were drawn from the amplification of reference gene primers. Using immunoSEQ multiplex PCR, the repertoire was profiled, and TCRdb retains in-frame clones only, with some absent. V, J and clone size are those of that table, while D and trimming were read from the DNA. This sample has about 130,000 clones, with 84% found just once. Source material: peripheral blood. The gene calls are TRBV6-5 and TRBJ2-5; 8 bases agree with TRBD2. The receptor was isolated from a woman in her twenties or thirties who had recovered from COVID-19. In DNA form, the CDR3 reads TGTGCCAGCAGACCCGGGAGGGCAGAGACCCAGTACTTC. Its protein is CASRPGRAETQYF.